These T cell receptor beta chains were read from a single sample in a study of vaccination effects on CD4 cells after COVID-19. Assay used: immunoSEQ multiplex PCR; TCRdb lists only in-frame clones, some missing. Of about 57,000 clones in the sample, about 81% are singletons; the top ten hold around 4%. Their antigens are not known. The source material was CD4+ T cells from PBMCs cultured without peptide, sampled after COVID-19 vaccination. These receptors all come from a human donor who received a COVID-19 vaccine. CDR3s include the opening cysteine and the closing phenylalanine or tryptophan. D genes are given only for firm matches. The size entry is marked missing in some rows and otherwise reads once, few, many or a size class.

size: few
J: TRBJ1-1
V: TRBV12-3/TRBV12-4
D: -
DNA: TGTGCCAGCAGTTCCGACAGTGAAGCTTTCTTT
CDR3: CASSSDSEAFF

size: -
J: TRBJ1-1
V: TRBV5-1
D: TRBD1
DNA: TGCGCCAGCAGCTTATCTACCGGACAGGGTCAGGTCACTGAAGCTTTCTTT
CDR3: CASSLSTGQGQVTEAFF

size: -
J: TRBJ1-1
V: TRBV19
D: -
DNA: TGTGCCAGTAGTTTTCATGGGGATGGTGAAGCTTTCTTT
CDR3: CASSFHGDGEAFF

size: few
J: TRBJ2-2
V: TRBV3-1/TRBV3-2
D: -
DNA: TGTGCCAGCAGCCGCTACACCGGGGAGCTGTTTTTT
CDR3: CASSRYTGELFF

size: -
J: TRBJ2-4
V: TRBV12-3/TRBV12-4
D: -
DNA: TGTGCCAGCAGCCCCGACAGATTAAACATTCAGTACTTC
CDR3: CASSPDRLNIQYF

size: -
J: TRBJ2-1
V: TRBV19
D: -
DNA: TGTGCCAGCGGAACTAGCTTACACTCCTACAATGAGCAGTTCTTC
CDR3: CASGTSLHSYNEQFF

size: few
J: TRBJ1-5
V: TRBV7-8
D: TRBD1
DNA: TGTGCCAGCAGCTTATCAGGGGGCGGGGGCAATCAGCCCCAGCATTTT
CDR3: CASSLSGGGGNQPQHF

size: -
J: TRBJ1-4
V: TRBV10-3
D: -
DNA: TGTGCCATCAGTTACAGCCTGAATGAAAAACTGTTTTTT
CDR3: CAISYSLNEKLFF

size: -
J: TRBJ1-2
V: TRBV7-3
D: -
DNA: TGTGCCAGCAGCCTAACGGGGGCATTGGGCTACACCTTC
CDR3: CASSLTGALGYTF

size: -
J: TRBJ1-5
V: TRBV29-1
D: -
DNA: TGCAGCGTGCGACATGCGAGCAATCAGCCCCAGCATTTT
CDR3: CSVRHASNQPQHF

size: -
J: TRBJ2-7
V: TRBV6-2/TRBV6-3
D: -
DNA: TGTGCCAGCAGTTACAAGGGGAGCTCCTACGAGCAGTACTTC
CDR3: CASSYKGSSYEQYF

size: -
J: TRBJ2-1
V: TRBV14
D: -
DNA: TGTGCCAGCAGCCAATACGCCAACGGTGAGCAGTTCTTC
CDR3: CASSQYANGEQFF

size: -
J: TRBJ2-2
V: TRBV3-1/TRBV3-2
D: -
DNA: TGTGCCAGCACCATACTTAACACCGGGGAGCTGTTTTTT
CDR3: CASTILNTGELFF

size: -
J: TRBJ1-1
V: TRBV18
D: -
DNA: TGTGCCAGCTCACCCCAAAGGGGTACGAACACTGAAGCTTTCTTT
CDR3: CASSPQRGTNTEAFF

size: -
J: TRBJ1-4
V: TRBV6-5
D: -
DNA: TGTGCCAGCAGCCCAGTTCGGGAAAAACTGTTTTTT
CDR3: CASSPVREKLFF

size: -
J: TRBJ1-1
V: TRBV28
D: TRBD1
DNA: TGTGCCAGCAGCCAAAACAAAATGGGACAGGGGGCAGGGAACACTGAAGCTTTCTTT
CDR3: CASSQNKMGQGAGNTEAFF

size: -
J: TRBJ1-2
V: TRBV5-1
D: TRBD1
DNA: TGCGCCAGCAGCTTGGACGGGACAGCCTACTATGGCTACACCTTC
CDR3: CASSLDGTAYYGYTF

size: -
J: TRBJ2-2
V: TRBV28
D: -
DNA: TGTGCCAGCAGCTTCCTGGACCTCACCGGGGAGCTGTTTTTT
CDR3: CASSFLDLTGELFF

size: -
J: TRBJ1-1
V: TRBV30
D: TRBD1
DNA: TGTGCCTGGAGTGGAGGGGGCGCGAACACTGAAGCTTTCTTT
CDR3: CAWSGGGANTEAFF

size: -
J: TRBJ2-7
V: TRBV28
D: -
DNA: TGTGCCAGCAGTAGGTCTACCTACGAGCAGTACTTC
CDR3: CASSRSTYEQYF

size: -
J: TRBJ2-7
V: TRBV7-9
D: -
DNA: TGTGCCAGCAGCCCCAGGGGCAGGGGATCCTACGAGCAGTACTTC
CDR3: CASSPRGRGSYEQYF

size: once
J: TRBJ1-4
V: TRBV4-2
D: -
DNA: TGTGCCAGCAGCCAAGTACATCACAAGTTTAATGAAAAACTGTTTTTT
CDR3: CASSQVHHKFNEKLFF

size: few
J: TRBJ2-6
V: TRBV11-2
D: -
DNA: TGTGCCAGCAGCTTAGATCCGGGAGCCGGGGCCAACGTCCTGACTTTC
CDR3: CASSLDPGAGANVLTF

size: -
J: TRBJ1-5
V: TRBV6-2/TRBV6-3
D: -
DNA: TGTGCCAGCAGTTACGGCGACGGTCCCCAGCATTTT
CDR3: CASSYGDGPQHF

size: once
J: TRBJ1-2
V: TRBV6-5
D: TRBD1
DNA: TGTGCCAGCAGTTCTCCTGGACAGGGGACTTATGGCTACACCTTC
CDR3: CASSSPGQGTYGYTF

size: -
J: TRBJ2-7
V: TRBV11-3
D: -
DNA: TGTGCCAGCTCCCCTTCCCACGAATCCTACGAGCAGTACTTC
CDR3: CASSPSHESYEQYF

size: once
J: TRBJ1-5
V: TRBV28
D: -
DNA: TGTGCCAGCATCCCCGCAGGGACGGGCGGCAATCAGCCCCAGCATTTT
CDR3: CASIPAGTGGNQPQHF

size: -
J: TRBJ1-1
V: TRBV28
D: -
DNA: TGTGCCAGCAGTTTTACCGGGAGGACTGAAGCTTTCTTT
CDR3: CASSFTGRTEAFF

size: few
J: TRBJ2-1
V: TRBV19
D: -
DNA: TGTGCCAGTAGGGACGCTTGGGGTTTCAATGAGCAGTTCTTC
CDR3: CASRDAWGFNEQFF

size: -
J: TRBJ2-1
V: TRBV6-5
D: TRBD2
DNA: TGTGCCAGCCGAGCGGGGGGCTTGAATGAGCAGTTCTTC
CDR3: CASRAGGLNEQFF

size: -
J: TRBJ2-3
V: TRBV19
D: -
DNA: TGTGCCAGTAAGGGGCCCCCAGATACGCAGTATTTT
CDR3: CASKGPPDTQYF

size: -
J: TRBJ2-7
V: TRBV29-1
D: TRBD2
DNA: TGCAGCGTTGCGGGACTAGCGGGAGCTGGCTACGAGCAGTACTTC
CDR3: CSVAGLAGAGYEQYF

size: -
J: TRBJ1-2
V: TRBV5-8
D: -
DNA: TGTGCCAGCAGCTCCCCCCTGACAGAGACTAACTATGGCTACACCTTC
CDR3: CASSSPLTETNYGYTF

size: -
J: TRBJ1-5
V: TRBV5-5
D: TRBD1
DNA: TGTGCCAGCAGCCAAACAGACAGGGTGGTTCAGCCCCAGCATTTT
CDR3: CASSQTDRVVQPQHF

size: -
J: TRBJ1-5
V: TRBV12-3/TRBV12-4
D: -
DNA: TGTGCCAGCAGTTTAGCCACGAATCAGCCCCAGCATTTT
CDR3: CASSLATNQPQHF

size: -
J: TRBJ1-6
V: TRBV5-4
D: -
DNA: TGTGCCAGCAGCCTCGGCCCTGAGGGCAATTCACCCCTCCACTTT
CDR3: CASSLGPEGNSPLHF

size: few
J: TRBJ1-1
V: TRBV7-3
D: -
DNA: TGTGCCAGCAGCTTAGACGGCCGTCCGAACACTGAAGCTTTCTTT
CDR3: CASSLDGRPNTEAFF

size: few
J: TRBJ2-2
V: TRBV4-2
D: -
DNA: TGTGCCAGCTGTACCATAGGAGGAACCGGGGAGCTGTTTTTT
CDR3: CASCTIGGTGELFF

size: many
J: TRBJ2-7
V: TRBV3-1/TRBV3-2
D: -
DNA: TGTGCCAGCAGCCAAGATTTCGGGGCCTACGAGCAGTACTTC
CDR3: CASSQDFGAYEQYF

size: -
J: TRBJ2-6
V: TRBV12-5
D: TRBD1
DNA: TGTGCTAGTGGCAAAACCAGGGGGCCTGGGGCCAACGTCCTGACTTTC
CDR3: CASGKTRGPGANVLTF

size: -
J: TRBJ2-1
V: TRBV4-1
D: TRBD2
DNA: TGCGCCAGCAGCCAACCTCTAGCGGGTAGGCCTTACAATGAGCAGTTCTTC
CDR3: CASSQPLAGRPYNEQFF

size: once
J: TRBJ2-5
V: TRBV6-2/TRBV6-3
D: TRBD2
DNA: TGTGCCAGCAGTTACCAGGCGGGAGCAGAGACCCAGTACTTC
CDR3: CASSYQAGAETQYF

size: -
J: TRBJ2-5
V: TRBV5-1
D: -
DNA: TGCGCCAGCAGCTTCAGGGGTATAGAGGAGACCCAGTACTTC
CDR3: CASSFRGIEETQYF

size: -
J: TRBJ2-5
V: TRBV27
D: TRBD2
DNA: TGTGCCAGCAAGGGGCGTCTAGCGGGGGCTGGGGAGACCCAGTACTTC
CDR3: CASKGRLAGAGETQYF

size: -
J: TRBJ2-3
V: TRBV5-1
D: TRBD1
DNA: TGCGCCAGCAGCCGGACAGGGGATGGGGCAGATACGCAGTATTTT
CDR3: CASSRTGDGADTQYF